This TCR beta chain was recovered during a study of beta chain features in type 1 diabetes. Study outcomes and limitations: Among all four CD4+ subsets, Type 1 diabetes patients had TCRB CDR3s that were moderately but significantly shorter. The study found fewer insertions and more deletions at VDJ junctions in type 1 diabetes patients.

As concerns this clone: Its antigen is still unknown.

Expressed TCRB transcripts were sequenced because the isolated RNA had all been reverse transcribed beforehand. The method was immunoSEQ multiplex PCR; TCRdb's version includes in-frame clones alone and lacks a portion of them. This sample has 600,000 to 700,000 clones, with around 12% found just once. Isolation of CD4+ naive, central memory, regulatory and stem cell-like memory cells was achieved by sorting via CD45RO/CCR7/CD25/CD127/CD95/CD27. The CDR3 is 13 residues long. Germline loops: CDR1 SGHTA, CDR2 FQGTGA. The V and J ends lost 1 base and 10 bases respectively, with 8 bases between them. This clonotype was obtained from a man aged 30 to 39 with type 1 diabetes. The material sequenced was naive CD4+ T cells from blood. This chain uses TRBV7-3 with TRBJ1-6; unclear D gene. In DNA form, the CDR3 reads TGTGCCAGCAGCTTAATTGAGAAATCACCCCTCCACTTT. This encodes CASSLIEKSPLHF.